Reported below is one T cell receptor (beta chain). Its antigen is undetermined. This specimen comes from a study of shared clonotypes between healthy human individuals. A CD45RA+ naive subset and a CD45RA-negative memory subset were split from CD4+ cells. General study findings and limits: Non-shared clonotypes had lower generation probabilities than those shared by all four donors.

Over several immunoSEQ plates, each subset's genomic DNA was distributed in even portions. The authors loaded around 190 ng DNA, 27,000 or so T cell genomes, into sorted-subset replicate PCRs. Generated by immunoSEQ multiplex PCR, the TCRdb table keeps only in-frame clones and is missing some. The sample consists of more than 2 million clones, approximately 95% of them appearing once. Trimming removed 2 bases at V and 0 bases at J, with 17 bases between. The CDR3 runs 18 residues. From germline, CDR1 is WNHNN and CDR2 SYGVQD (reference sequence). The specimen was naive CD4+ T cells sorted from blood. The subset: CD45RA+ positively selected. The rearrangement links TRBV10-1 to TRBJ2-1, with D perhaps given as TRBD1 or TRBD2 (5 bases each). The TCR sequence derives from a young man in good health. CDR3 region: CASSERSWGPSSYNEQFF. For the CDR3, the DNA is TGCGCCAGCAGTGAGAGAAGTTGGGGACCTAGCTCCTACAATGAGCAGTTCTTC.